The 9 T cell receptor beta chains listed next were all sequenced from one sample in a study of blood T cell repertoires in COVID-19. The table came from immunoSEQ multiplex PCR; TCRdb's copy has only in-frame clones and leaves some out. The sample holds approximately 94,000 clones, around 81% seen once. Sequencing was carried out using peripheral blood. The receptors derive from a middle-aged man with active or convalescent COVID-19.

The chain employs TRBV5-5 and TRBJ2-1; D perhaps matches TRBD1 (5 bases). Trimming took 3 bases from V and 7 from J, leaving 14 bases between them. The CDR3 loop spans 14 amino acids. Germline lookup yields CDR1 SGHKS and CDR2 YYEKEE (reference sequence). The CDR3 reads CASSSPGAANEQFF. CDR3 bases: TGTGCCAGCAGCTCCCCTGGGGCGGCTAATGAGCAGTTCTTC.

As for this clone: This same CDR3 is encoded by further DNA sequences in the sample. This chain joins TRBV3-1 (or the pseudogene TRBV3-2) and TRBJ2-2, with unresolved D. V shed 2 bases and J shed 3 bases, with 4 bases lying between them. CDR3 length: 13 residues. CDR1 is LGHDT and CDR2 is YNNKEL in the germline V gene (reference sequence). CDR3 DNA: TGTGCCAGCAGCCAAACGGACACCGGGGAGCTGTTTTTT. It is translated as CASSQTDTGELFF.

The chain couples TRBV28 to TRBJ1-2; D is ambiguous. Germline-derived CDR1 and CDR2 are MDHEN and SYDVKM. Trimming left V 4 bases short and J 8 bases short, with 8 bases between. This CDR3 comprises 11 residues. The CDR3 DNA follows: TGTGCCAGCAGTTACTATTGGGGCTACACCTTC. Translated: CASSYYWGYTF.

For the CDR3, the DNA is TGTGCCAGCAGTCTGGACAGGGGGGCGACTGAAGCTTTCTTT. This codes for CASSLDRGATEAFF. V is TRBV5-8 and J is TRBJ1-1; the match to TRBD1 covers 10 bases. In germline, CDR1 is SGHTS, CDR2 YDEGEE. The junction had 6 bases not matched to a gene; V was cut back by 5 bases and J by 5 bases. The CDR3 has 14 amino acids.

This sequence joins TRBV15 and TRBJ1-5, with D uncertain. The length of the CDR3 is 17 residues. Germline V gene lookup returns CDR1 LNHNV and CDR2 YYDKDF (reference sequence). The V end lost 3 bases, the J end lost 0 bases, and 15 bases lay between the germline ends. CDR3: CATSRKQQKHSNQPQHF. CDR3 nucleotide sequence: TGTGCCACCAGCAGGAAACAACAGAAGCATAGCAATCAGCCCCAGCATTTT. Full variable domain (remainder filled in from reference TRBV15 and TRBJ1-5): DAMVIQNPRYQVTQFGKPVTLSCSQTLNHNVMYWYQQKSSQAPKLLFHYYDKDFNNEADTPDNFQSRRPNTSFCFLDIRSPGLGDTAMYLCATSRKQQKHSNQPQHFGDGTRLSIL.

Comment on this clone: Other nucleotide sequences in the sample specify the same CDR3. The chain links TRBV7-9 to TRBJ2-7; no clear D. V was shortened by 1 base and J by 0 bases, with 4 bases between the two germline ends. CDR1 and CDR2 from the germline V gene are SEHNR and FQNEAQ (reference sequence). The length of the CDR3 is 13 residues. The CDR3 region has the DNA TGTGCCAGCAGCTTAGTGAGCTCCTACGAGCAGTACTTC. Translated, it gives CASSLVSSYEQYF.

The gene calls are TRBV18 and TRBJ1-1; D possibly corresponds to TRBD1 (5 bases). Germline assignment: CDR1 KGHSH and CDR2 LQKENI. The CDR3 totals 15 residues. Trimming took 2 bases from V and 1 from J, leaving 11 bases between them. The CDR3 region is CASSPGGDPNTEAFF. The CDR3, as DNA: TGTGCCAGCTCACCAGGGGGGGACCCGAACACTGAAGCTTTCTTT.

The chain combines TRBV11-3 with TRBJ2-3; 13 bases are shared with TRBD2. The CDR3 is 17 residues long. CDR1 and CDR2 from the germline V gene are SGHNT and YENEEA. V lost 1 base to trimming and J lost 2 bases; unmatched junction nucleotides: 3. Here the CDR3 DNA reads TGTGCCAGCAGCTTAGGAGGGACTAGCGGGATCACAGATACGCAGTATTTT. Translated: CASSLGGTSGITDTQYF.

V gene TRBV7-3 combines with J gene TRBJ2-3, with a possible D match to TRBD2 (6 bases). The germline V gene encodes CDR1 SGHTA and CDR2 FQGTGA. This CDR3 is 16 amino acids long. V lost 0 bases to trimming and J lost 3 bases, with 13 bases between them. CDR3 bases: TGTGCCAGCAGCTTAACGGGCGTGGCGGGAACAGATACGCAGTATTTT. This translates into CASSLTGVAGTDTQYF.